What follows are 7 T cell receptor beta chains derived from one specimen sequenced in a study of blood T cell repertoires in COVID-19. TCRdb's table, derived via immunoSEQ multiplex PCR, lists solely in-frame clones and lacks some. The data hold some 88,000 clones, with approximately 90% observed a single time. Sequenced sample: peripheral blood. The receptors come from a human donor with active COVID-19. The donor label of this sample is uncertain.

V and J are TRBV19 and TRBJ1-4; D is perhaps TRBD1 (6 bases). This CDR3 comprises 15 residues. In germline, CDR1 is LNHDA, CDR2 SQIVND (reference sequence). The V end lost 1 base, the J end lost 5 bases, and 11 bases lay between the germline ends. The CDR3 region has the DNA TGTGCCAGTAGTATAGGCAGGACAGCAAATGAAAAACTGTTTTTT. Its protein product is CASSIGRTANEKLFF. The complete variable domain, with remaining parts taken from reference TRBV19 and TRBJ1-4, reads DGGITQSPKYLFRKEGQNVTLSCEQNLNHDAMYWYRQDPGQGLRLIYYSQIVNDFQKGDIAEGYSVSREKKESFPLTVTSAQKNPTAFYLCASSIGRTANEKLFFGSGTQLSVL.

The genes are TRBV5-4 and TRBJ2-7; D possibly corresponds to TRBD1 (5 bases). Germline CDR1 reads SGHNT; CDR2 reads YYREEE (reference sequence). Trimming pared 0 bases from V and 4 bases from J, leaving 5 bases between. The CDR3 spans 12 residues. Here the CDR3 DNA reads TGTGCCAGCAGCTTGGAGGGGTACGAGCAGTACTTC. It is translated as CASSLEGYEQYF.

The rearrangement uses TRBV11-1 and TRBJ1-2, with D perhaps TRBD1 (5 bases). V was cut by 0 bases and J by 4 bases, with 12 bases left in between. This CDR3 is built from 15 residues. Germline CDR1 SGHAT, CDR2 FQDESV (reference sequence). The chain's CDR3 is CASSLAAGMSYGYTF. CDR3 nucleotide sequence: TGTGCCAGCAGCTTAGCGGCAGGGATGTCCTATGGCTACACCTTC.

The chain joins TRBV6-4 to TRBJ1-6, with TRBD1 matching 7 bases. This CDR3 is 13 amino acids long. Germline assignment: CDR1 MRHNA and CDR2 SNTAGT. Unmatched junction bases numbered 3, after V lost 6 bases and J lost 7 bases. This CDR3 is CASRLTGNSPLHF. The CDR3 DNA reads TGTGCCAGCAGGCTGACAGGGAATTCACCCCTCCACTTT.

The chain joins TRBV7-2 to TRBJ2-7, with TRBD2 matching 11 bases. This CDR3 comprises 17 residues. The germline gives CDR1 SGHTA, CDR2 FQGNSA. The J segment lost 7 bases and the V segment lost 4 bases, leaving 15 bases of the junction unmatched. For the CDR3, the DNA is TGTGCCAGCAGCTCTCAGAGAGTAGCGGGGGGGTTGTATGAGCAGTACTTC. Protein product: CASSSQRVAGGLYEQYF. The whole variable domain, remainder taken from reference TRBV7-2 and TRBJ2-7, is GAGVSQSPSNKVTEKGKDVELRCDPISGHTALYWYRQSLGQGLEFLIYFQGNSAPDKSGLPSDRFSAERTGGSVSTLTIQRTQQEDSAVYLCASSSQRVAGGLYEQYFGPGTRLTVT.

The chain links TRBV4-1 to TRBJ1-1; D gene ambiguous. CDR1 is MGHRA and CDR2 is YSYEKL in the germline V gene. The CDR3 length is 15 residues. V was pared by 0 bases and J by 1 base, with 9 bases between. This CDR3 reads CASSQDLSPNTEAFF. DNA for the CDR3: TGCGCCAGCAGCCAAGATTTATCCCCGAACACTGAAGCTTTCTTT.

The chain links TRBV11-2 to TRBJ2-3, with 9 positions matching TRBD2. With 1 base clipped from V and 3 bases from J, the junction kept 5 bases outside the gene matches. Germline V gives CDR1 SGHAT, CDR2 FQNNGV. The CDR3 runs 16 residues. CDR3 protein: CASSLGVSGGTDTQYF. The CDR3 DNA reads TGTGCCAGCAGCTTAGGAGTTAGCGGGGGAACAGATACGCAGTATTTT.